Listed below are T cell receptor beta chains from one sample, sequenced in a study of cytomegalovirus exposure and HLA in healthy donors. Sequencing used immunoSEQ multiplex PCR; TCRdb keeps in-frame clones, though not all of them. The table has 50,000 to 65,000 clones, over 85% seen once. The sequenced sample consisted of PBMCs. The receptor set was obtained from a woman in her late teens or twenties in good health and CMV-seropositive. Both conserved end residues are part of each CDR3. A D gene is named only where the DNA matches it firmly. Clone size, where shown, is once, few, many, or a class for clones that have expanded.

D gene: NA; V gene: TRBV19; clone size: NA; J gene: TRBJ1-5; CDR3 protein: CASSIWGRAGQPQHF; CDR3 DNA: TGTGCCAGTAGTATATGGGGCAGGGCCGGCCAGCCCCAGCATTTT
D gene: NA; V gene: TRBV5-1; clone size: NA; J gene: TRBJ2-5; CDR3 protein: CASSLDTQETQYF; CDR3 DNA: TGCGCCAGCAGCTTGGACACCCAAGAGACCCAGTACTTC
D gene: TRBD1; V gene: TRBV28; clone size: NA; J gene: TRBJ1-2; CDR3 protein: CASSTPTLTGDGYTF; CDR3 DNA: TGTGCCAGCAGTACACCCACCCTGACAGGGGATGGCTACACCTTC
D gene: TRBD2; V gene: TRBV4-3; clone size: NA; J gene: TRBJ2-5; CDR3 protein: CASSAGTSGGRYQETQYF; CDR3 DNA: TGCGCCAGCAGCGCCGGGACTAGCGGGGGTCGGTACCAAGAGACCCAGTACTTC
D gene: TRBD1; V gene: TRBV18; clone size: NA; J gene: TRBJ2-3; CDR3 protein: CASSPPSGTGEVDTQYF; CDR3 DNA: TGTGCCAGCTCACCACCGAGCGGGACAGGGGAAGTGGATACGCAGTATTTT
D gene: NA; V gene: TRBV6-5; clone size: NA; J gene: TRBJ1-1; CDR3 protein: CASSYSGGGRNTEAFF; CDR3 DNA: TGTGCCAGCAGTTACTCTGGGGGAGGCCGGAACACTGAAGCTTTCTTT
D gene: TRBD2; V gene: TRBV7-2; clone size: NA; J gene: TRBJ2-1; CDR3 protein: CASSLAGGIYNEQFF; CDR3 DNA: TGTGCCAGCAGCTTAGCGGGGGGGATATACAATGAGCAGTTCTTC
D gene: NA; V gene: TRBV18; clone size: NA; J gene: TRBJ1-4; CDR3 protein: CASSPLGEGEKLFF; CDR3 DNA: TGTGCCAGCTCACCACTAGGGGAGGGTGAAAAACTGTTTTTT
D gene: NA; V gene: TRBV2; clone size: NA; J gene: TRBJ1-1; CDR3 protein: CASTKLGQNTEAFF; CDR3 DNA: TGTGCCAGCACCAAGTTGGGACAGAACACTGAAGCTTTCTTT
D gene: NA; V gene: TRBV6-1; clone size: once; J gene: TRBJ2-3; CDR3 protein: CATADRDTQYF; CDR3 DNA: TGTGCGACTGCTGATAGAGATACGCAGTATTTT
D gene: TRBD2; V gene: TRBV5-6; clone size: NA; J gene: TRBJ2-1; CDR3 protein: CASSFSGGSSYNEQFF; CDR3 DNA: TGTGCCAGCAGCTTTAGCGGGGGGAGCTCCTACAATGAGCAGTTCTTC
D gene: TRBD1; V gene: TRBV4-3; clone size: NA; J gene: TRBJ2-3; CDR3 protein: CASSQEAGRTGMWWGSTDTQYF; CDR3 DNA: TGCGCCAGCAGCCAAGAGGCAGGGCGGACAGGGATGTGGTGGGGAAGCACAGATACGCAGTATTTT
D gene: TRBD2; V gene: TRBV28; clone size: NA; J gene: TRBJ2-3; CDR3 protein: CASSFQSLLAGGNTDTQYF; CDR3 DNA: TGTGCCAGCAGTTTTCAATCTCTACTAGCGGGGGGGAACACAGATACGCAGTATTTT
D gene: NA; V gene: TRBV29-1; clone size: NA; J gene: TRBJ2-7; CDR3 protein: CSVPQGVEQYF; CDR3 DNA: TGCAGCGTACCCCAAGGGGTCGAGCAGTACTTC
D gene: TRBD1; V gene: TRBV2; clone size: NA; J gene: TRBJ2-3; CDR3 protein: CASSDRGFSTDTQYF; CDR3 DNA: TGTGCCAGCAGCGACAGGGGGTTTAGCACAGATACGCAGTATTTT
D gene: NA; V gene: TRBV7-6; clone size: NA; J gene: TRBJ2-7; CDR3 protein: CASSERSGAYEQYF; CDR3 DNA: TGTGCCAGCAGCGAGCGCTCGGGGGCCTACGAGCAGTACTTC
D gene: TRBD2; V gene: TRBV11-2; clone size: once; J gene: TRBJ2-1; CDR3 protein: CASSLDRWTSGANEQFF; CDR3 DNA: TGTGCCAGCAGCTTAGATCGGTGGACTAGCGGGGCCAATGAGCAGTTCTTC
D gene: TRBD2; V gene: TRBV7-2; clone size: NA; J gene: TRBJ2-3; CDR3 protein: CASSLGSGGLDTQYF; CDR3 DNA: TGTGCCAGCAGCTTAGGTAGCGGGGGGCTAGATACGCAGTATTTT
D gene: NA; V gene: TRBV2; clone size: NA; J gene: TRBJ1-2; CDR3 protein: CASGLGAGYGYTF; CDR3 DNA: TGTGCCAGCGGTTTGGGGGCGGGCTATGGCTACACCTTC
D gene: NA; V gene: TRBV5-1; clone size: NA; J gene: TRBJ1-1; CDR3 protein: CASSFREVNTEAFF; CDR3 DNA: TGCGCCAGCAGCTTCAGGGAAGTGAACACTGAAGCTTTCTTT
D gene: NA; V gene: TRBV6-5; clone size: NA; J gene: TRBJ1-2; CDR3 protein: CASRNPGWALYGYTF; CDR3 DNA: TGTGCCAGCCGCAATCCAGGGTGGGCCCTCTATGGCTACACCTTC
D gene: NA; V gene: TRBV6-1; clone size: NA; J gene: TRBJ1-2; CDR3 protein: CASSEAGRGYGYTF; CDR3 DNA: TGTGCCAGCAGTGAAGCGGGCAGGGGCTATGGCTACACCTTC
D gene: TRBD2; V gene: TRBV4-2; clone size: NA; J gene: TRBJ2-7; CDR3 protein: CASSPLGGNSYEQYF; CDR3 DNA: TGTGCCAGCAGCCCCCTGGGAGGGAACTCCTACGAGCAGTACTTC
D gene: TRBD2; V gene: TRBV13; clone size: NA; J gene: TRBJ2-1; CDR3 protein: CASSFRGTSGGVRFF; CDR3 DNA: TGTGCCAGCAGCTTTAGAGGGACTAGCGGGGGAGTACGATTCTTC
D gene: NA; V gene: TRBV15; clone size: NA; J gene: TRBJ2-7; CDR3 protein: CATSRPQAGKNYEQYF; CDR3 DNA: TGTGCCACCAGCAGACCCCAGGCCGGGAAGAACTACGAGCAGTACTTC
D gene: NA; V gene: TRBV6-1; clone size: NA; J gene: TRBJ1-1; CDR3 protein: CASSETRNTEAFF; CDR3 DNA: TGTGCCAGCAGTGAAACACGGAACACTGAAGCTTTCTTT
D gene: TRBD1; V gene: TRBV14; clone size: NA; J gene: TRBJ2-7; CDR3 protein: CASARTGGSYEQYF; CDR3 DNA: TGTGCCAGCGCCCGGACAGGGGGCTCCTACGAGCAGTACTTC
D gene: TRBD1; V gene: TRBV28; clone size: NA; J gene: TRBJ1-4; CDR3 protein: CATNLYRDRDEKLFF; CDR3 DNA: TGTGCCACCAACTTATATCGGGACAGGGATGAAAAACTGTTTTTT
D gene: TRBD2; V gene: TRBV10-3; clone size: NA; J gene: TRBJ2-1; CDR3 protein: CAITSAGDNNEQFF; CDR3 DNA: TGTGCCATCACGTCAGCGGGGGATAACAATGAGCAGTTCTTC
D gene: TRBD2; V gene: TRBV4-2; clone size: NA; J gene: TRBJ2-7; CDR3 protein: CASSQVVAGGFYEQYF; CDR3 DNA: TGTGCCAGCAGCCAAGTGGTCGCGGGGGGCTTCTACGAGCAGTACTTC
D gene: TRBD2; V gene: TRBV27; clone size: few; J gene: TRBJ2-1; CDR3 protein: CASSEFRGDYNEQFF; CDR3 DNA: TGTGCCAGCAGTGAATTCCGGGGGGACTACAATGAGCAGTTCTTC
D gene: NA; V gene: TRBV5-1; clone size: NA; J gene: TRBJ1-1; CDR3 protein: CASSVDTNTEAFF; CDR3 DNA: TGCGCCAGCAGCGTTGACACGAACACTGAAGCTTTCTTT
D gene: NA; V gene: TRBV5-1; clone size: NA; J gene: TRBJ1-1; CDR3 protein: CASSLEGGWMRGTEAFF; CDR3 DNA: TGCGCCAGCAGCTTGGAGGGAGGGTGGATGAGGGGGACTGAAGCTTTCTTT
D gene: TRBD1; V gene: TRBV10-3; clone size: NA; J gene: TRBJ1-2; CDR3 protein: CAISERGQGPSRGRTTRYGYTF; CDR3 DNA: TGTGCCATCAGTGAGCGGGGACAGGGTCCGTCTAGGGGCCGAACCACCCGCTATGGCTACACCTTC
D gene: TRBD1; V gene: TRBV6-5; clone size: NA; J gene: TRBJ1-1; CDR3 protein: CASSRQGANTEAFF; CDR3 DNA: TGTGCCAGCAGTCGACAGGGGGCGAACACTGAAGCTTTCTTT
D gene: NA; V gene: TRBV18; clone size: NA; J gene: TRBJ1-1; CDR3 protein: CASSPQDRNTEAFF; CDR3 DNA: TGTGCCAGCTCACCACAGGACAGGAACACTGAAGCTTTCTTT
D gene: NA; V gene: TRBV14; clone size: NA; J gene: TRBJ2-5; CDR3 protein: CASSRIIPGNGETQYF; CDR3 DNA: TGTGCCAGCAGCCGGATCATTCCGGGGAACGGAGAGACCCAGTACTTC
D gene: NA; V gene: TRBV28; clone size: once; J gene: TRBJ2-3; CDR3 protein: CASSAQRDTQYF; CDR3 DNA: TGTGCCAGCAGTGCCCAGAGGGATACGCAGTATTTT
D gene: NA; V gene: TRBV30; clone size: NA; J gene: TRBJ1-6; CDR3 protein: CAWSVHGNNSPLHF; CDR3 DNA: TGTGCCTGGAGTGTGCACGGGAATAATTCACCCCTCCACTTT
D gene: TRBD2; V gene: TRBV7-7; clone size: NA; J gene: TRBJ2-5; CDR3 protein: CASSLGAGGPAETQYF; CDR3 DNA: TGTGCTAGCAGCTTAGGAGCGGGGGGGCCCGCGGAGACCCAGTACTTC
D gene: NA; V gene: TRBV4-1; clone size: NA; J gene: TRBJ1-4; CDR3 protein: CASSQDSRGGSEKLFF; CDR3 DNA: TGCGCCAGCAGCCAAGATAGTAGGGGAGGGAGTGAAAAACTGTTTTTT
D gene: NA; V gene: TRBV6-1; clone size: once; J gene: TRBJ2-1; CDR3 protein: CASSYALRSYNEQFF; CDR3 DNA: TGTGCCAGCAGCTACGCCCTCCGCTCCTACAATGAGCAGTTCTTC
D gene: NA; V gene: TRBV6-6; clone size: NA; J gene: TRBJ1-6; CDR3 protein: CASRVTGSGRPLHF; CDR3 DNA: TGTGCCAGCAGAGTAACAGGGTCTGGGCGACCCCTCCACTTT
D gene: NA; V gene: TRBV9; clone size: NA; J gene: TRBJ2-2; CDR3 protein: CASSASPSAGELFF; CDR3 DNA: TGTGCCAGCAGCGCTTCCCCTAGCGCCGGGGAGCTGTTTTTT
D gene: TRBD2; V gene: TRBV6-1; clone size: NA; J gene: TRBJ2-5; CDR3 protein: CASGLDAGGTQYF; CDR3 DNA: TGTGCCAGCGGACTAGACGCGGGGGGGACCCAGTACTTC
D gene: TRBD1; V gene: TRBV4-3; clone size: once; J gene: TRBJ2-7; CDR3 protein: CASSHHGQGPYEQYF; CDR3 DNA: TGCGCCAGCAGCCACCACGGACAGGGACCCTACGAGCAGTACTTC
D gene: TRBD2; V gene: TRBV7-3; clone size: NA; J gene: TRBJ2-2; CDR3 protein: CASSLTAPGLASSGELFF; CDR3 DNA: TGTGCCAGCAGCTTAACGGCTCCGGGACTAGCGAGCTCCGGGGAGCTGTTTTTT
D gene: NA; V gene: TRBV6-5; clone size: NA; J gene: TRBJ1-5; CDR3 protein: CASSYDSFNQPQHF; CDR3 DNA: TGTGCCAGCAGTTACGACAGTTTCAATCAGCCCCAGCATTTT
D gene: TRBD1; V gene: TRBV7-6; clone size: NA; J gene: TRBJ1-5; CDR3 protein: CASSPTGGINQPQHF; CDR3 DNA: TGTGCCAGCAGCCCGACAGGGGGCATAAATCAGCCCCAGCATTTT